This entry lists 14 T cell receptor beta chains sequenced from one sample in a study of vaccination and CD4 T cells after COVID-19. The treatment: roughly 10-day PBMC culture with coronavirus spike peptide pools or control peptides (ViraFEST assay). What these receptors recognize is not known. Scientists ran DNA taken from cultured CD4+ T cells through the Oncomine TCR Beta short-read assay for sequencing. MiXCR, applied by TCRdb to the PCR reads, yields one record per CDR3 protein. The sample has about 20,000 distinct CDR3 sequences; roughly half are singletons. The sample here was CD4+ T cells from blood, cultured in vitro, taken before SARS-CoV-2 vaccination. Receptors originate from a human donor who had recovered from COVID-19.

The chain is built from TRBV18 and TRBJ2-5; TRBD1 aligns across 7 bases. The junction had 14 bases not matched to a gene; V was cut back by 3 bases and J by 4 bases. The CDR3 contains 17 residues. The germline gives CDR1 KGHSH, CDR2 LQKENI. In nucleotides, the CDR3 is TGTGCCAGCTCACCGCCGACATGGGACAGCGAAATAGAGACCCAGTACTTC. Encoded protein: CASSPPTWDSEIETQYF.

This chain uses TRBV28 with TRBJ2-3, with D perhaps TRBD2 (5 bases). This CDR3 is built from 13 residues. Looked up from germline, CDR1 is MDHEN and CDR2 is SYDVKM. V was clipped by 5 bases and J by 6 bases, with 12 bases between them. This CDR3 reads CASSPLAGDTQYF. CDR3 in DNA: TGTGCCAGCAGTCCCCTAGCTGGCGATACGCAGTATTTT.

Only a few counts were recorded for this clonotype. The chain uses TRBV20-1 and TRBJ1-1; D perhaps matches TRBD1 (6 bases). Trimming removed 3 bases from V and 10 bases from J, with 12 bases in between. The CDR3 length is 11 residues. Germline V gene lookup returns CDR1 DFQATT and CDR2 SNEGSKA (reference sequence). For the CDR3, the DNA is TGCAGTGCTAGGGGGGGGGCAACAGCTTTCTTT. This encodes CSARGGATAFF.

This clonotype was seen more than once but under ten times. The V gene is TRBV5-1, the J gene TRBJ1-2; D may be TRBD1 (5 bases). The CDR3 spans 15 residues. Germline V gene sequence: CDR1 SGHRS, CDR2 YFSETQ. The V gene lost 0 bases and the J gene lost 8 bases, with 17 bases spanning the gap. The CDR3 region has the DNA TGCGCCAGCAGCTTGGCCGAGGAATCGGGGCTAGGCTACACCTTC. Residues: CASSLAEESGLGYTF. Filled out from reference TRBV5-1 and TRBJ1-2, the complete variable domain reads KAGVTQTPRYLIKTRGQQVTLSCSPISGHRSVSWYQQTPGQGLQFLFEYFSETQRNKGNFPGRFSGRQFSNSRSEMNVSTLELGDSALYLCASSLAEESGLGYTFGSGTRLTVV.

V and J are TRBV2 and TRBJ1-2, with D tentatively TRBD1 (6 bases). The V end was cut by 3 bases, the J end by 4 bases, with 12 bases between. The CDR3 contains 14 residues. The germline V gene encodes CDR1 SNHLY and CDR2 FYNNEI. The CDR3 here is CASSEGARGYGYTF. The CDR3 region has the DNA TGTGCCAGCAGTGAGGGGGCGCGGGGCTATGGCTACACCTTC. The variable domain in full, with the rest retrieved from reference TRBV2 and TRBJ1-2, is EPEVTQTPSHQVTQMGQEVILRCVPISNHLYFYWYRQILGQKVEFLVSFYNNEISEKSEIFDDQFSVERPDGSNFTLKIRSTKLEDSAMYFCASSEGARGYGYTFGSGTRLTVV.

This chain connects TRBV20-1 to TRBJ1-4, with TRBD1 matching over 8 bases. V was clipped by 3 bases and J by 6 bases; unmatched bases: 9. The CDR3 length is 15 residues. Germline-derived CDR1 and CDR2 are DFQATT and SNEGSKA (reference sequence). CDR3 nucleotides: TGCAGTGCTAGGGCTACAGGGGGGTTTGATGAAAAACTGTTTTTT. Its protein is CSARATGGFDEKLFF.

The rearrangement links TRBV4-3 to TRBJ2-1, with D perhaps matching TRBD1 (6 bases). CDR1 is LGHNA, CDR2 YSLEER, per germline. The CDR3 spans 14 residues. The V end was cut by 0 bases, the J end by 10 bases, with 13 bases between. The CDR3 nucleotides are TGCGCCAGCAGCCAAGATTCTGGGACAAGGGAGCAGTTCTTC. Its protein product is CASSQDSGTREQFF.

This clonotype has a handful of counts. The chain combines TRBV4-2 with TRBJ1-2, with TRBD1 matching 7 bases. CDR1 LGHNA and CDR2 YNFKEQ come from the germline V gene. V lost 1 base and J lost 4; bases outside the gene matches: 3. This CDR3 spans 14 amino acids. This CDR3 reads CASSQGAGGYGYTF. The CDR3 DNA reads as TGTGCCAGCAGCCAAGGGGCAGGGGGCTATGGCTACACCTTC.

This clonotype was recorded once. The chain joins TRBV23-1 to TRBJ2-2, with D unclear. TRBV23-1 is treated as an ORF (open reading frame) with a function not yet certain. The length of the CDR3 is 13 residues. The V gene lost 6 bases and the J gene lost 5 bases, with 10 bases spanning the gap. This CDR3 reads CASRNVETGELFF. In DNA form, the CDR3 reads TGCGCCAGCAGAAACGTGGAGACCGGGGAGCTGTTTTTT.

Regarding this clonotype: At one boundary the junction diverges from the germline segment, which might be a read error. This chain connects TRBV6-2 or TRBV6-3 to TRBJ2-2, with D possibly matching TRBD1 (5 bases). CDR3 length: 14 amino acids. Germline lookup yields CDR1 MNHEY and CDR2 SVGEGT. For the CDR3, the DNA is TGTGCCAGCAGTAGCCAGGGCGGCACCAGGGAGCTGTTTTTT. Its protein product is CASSSQGGTRELFF.

The genes are TRBV7-2 and TRBJ1-1; perhaps TRBD1 as D (5 bases). Germline loops: CDR1 SGHTA, CDR2 FQGNSA. V gave up 3 bases and J gave up 11 bases, with 19 bases separating them. The CDR3 runs to 14 residues. CDR3 sequence: CASSFSSRGGSAFF. CDR3 DNA sequence: TGTGCCAGCAGCTTCTCTTCCCGGGGGGGGAGCGCTTTCTTT.

This clonotype was seen more than once but under ten times. The chain has TRBV6-1 and TRBJ1-6, with a tentative D call TRBD1 (5 bases). V lost 7 bases to trimming and J lost 8 bases, with 18 bases between them. Germline V CDR1 and CDR2: MNHNS, SASEGT. The CDR3 consists of 15 residues. The chain's CDR3 is CASKRSGAGYSPLHF. In DNA form, the CDR3 reads TGTGCCAGCAAACGCAGCGGGGCTGGTTATTCACCCCTCCACTTT.

The chain is built from TRBV11-2 and TRBJ2-1, with no clear D. The length of the CDR3 is 13 residues. Germline CDR1 reads SGHAT; CDR2 reads FQNNGV. V lost 0 bases, J lost 8 bases, and 8 bases lay in between. CDR3 sequence reads: CASSLDRRDEQFF. CDR3 in DNA: TGTGCCAGCAGCTTAGATCGGCGCGATGAGCAGTTCTTC. The full variable domain, completed using reference TRBV11-2 and TRBJ2-1, is EAGVAQSPRYKIIEKRQSVAFWCNPISGHATLYWYQQILGQGPKLLIQFQNNGVVDDSQLPKDRFSAERLKGVDSTLKIQPAKLEDSAVYLCASSLDRRDEQFFGPGTRLTVL.

This chain joins TRBV24-1 and TRBJ1-1; D gene ambiguous. This CDR3 contains 13 residues. Between the trimmed V and J ends, which lost 0 bases and 4 bases, there was a span of 5 bases. From germline, CDR1 is KGHDR and CDR2 SFDVKD. The CDR3 loop reads CATSDLRGTEAFF. CDR3 DNA: TGTGCCACCAGTGATTTGCGGGGCACTGAAGCTTTCTTT.